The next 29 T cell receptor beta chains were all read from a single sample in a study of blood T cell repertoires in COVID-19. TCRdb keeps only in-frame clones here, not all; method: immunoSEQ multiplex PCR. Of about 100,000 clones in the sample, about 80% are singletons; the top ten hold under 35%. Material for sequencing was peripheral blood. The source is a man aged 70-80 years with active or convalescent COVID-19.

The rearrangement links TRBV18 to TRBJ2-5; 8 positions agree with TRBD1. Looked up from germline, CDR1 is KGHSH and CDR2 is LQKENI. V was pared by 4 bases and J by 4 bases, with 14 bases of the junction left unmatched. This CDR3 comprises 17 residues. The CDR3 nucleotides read TGTGCCAGCTCACTACTTAGGACAGGGAGTTTCGGAGAGACCCAGTACTTC. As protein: CASSLLRTGSFGETQYF.

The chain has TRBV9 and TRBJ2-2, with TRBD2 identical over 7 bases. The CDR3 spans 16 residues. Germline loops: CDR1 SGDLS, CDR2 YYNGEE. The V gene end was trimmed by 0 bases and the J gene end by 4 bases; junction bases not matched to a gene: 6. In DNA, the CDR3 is TGTGCCAGCAGCGTAGGGGGGAGGGTCGGCACCGGGGAGCTGTTTTTT. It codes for CASSVGGRVGTGELFF.

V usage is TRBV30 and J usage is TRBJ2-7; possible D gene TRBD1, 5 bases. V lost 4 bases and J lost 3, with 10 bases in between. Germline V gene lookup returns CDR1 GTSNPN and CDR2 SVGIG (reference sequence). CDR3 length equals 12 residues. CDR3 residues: CAWTDMYYEQYF. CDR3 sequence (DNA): TGTGCCTGGACGGACATGTACTACGAGCAGTACTTC.

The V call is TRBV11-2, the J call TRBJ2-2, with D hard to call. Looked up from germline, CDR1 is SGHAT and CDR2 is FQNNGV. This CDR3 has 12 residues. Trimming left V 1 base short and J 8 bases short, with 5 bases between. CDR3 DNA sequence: TGTGCCAGCAGCTTAGTGTTAGGGGAGCTGTTTTTT. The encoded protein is CASSLVLGELFF.

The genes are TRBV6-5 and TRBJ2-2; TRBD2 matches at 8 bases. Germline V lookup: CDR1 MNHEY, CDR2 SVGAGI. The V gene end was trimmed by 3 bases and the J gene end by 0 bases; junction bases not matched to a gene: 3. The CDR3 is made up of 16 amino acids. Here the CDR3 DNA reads TGTGCCAGCAGTTATCATAGCGGGGCGAACACCGGGGAGCTGTTTTTT. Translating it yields CASSYHSGANTGELFF.

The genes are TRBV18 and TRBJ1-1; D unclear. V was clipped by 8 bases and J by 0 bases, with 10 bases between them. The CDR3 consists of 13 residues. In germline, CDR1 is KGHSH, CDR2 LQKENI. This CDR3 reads CASRSLVNTEAFF. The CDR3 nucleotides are TGTGCCAGCAGATCCCTAGTGAACACTGAAGCTTTCTTT.

The CDR3 DNA reads TGTGCCAGCAGCTACCCAATAGCGGGGGACAATGAGCAGTTCTTC. Amino acids: CASSYPIAGDNEQFF. The J gene is TRBJ2-1, the V gene TRBV7-6, with 9 bases lining up with TRBD2. Losses at the gene ends were 4 bases for V and 5 bases for J; bases not matched to a gene: 6. CDR1 SGHVS and CDR2 FNYEAQ come from the germline V gene. This CDR3 is built from 15 residues.

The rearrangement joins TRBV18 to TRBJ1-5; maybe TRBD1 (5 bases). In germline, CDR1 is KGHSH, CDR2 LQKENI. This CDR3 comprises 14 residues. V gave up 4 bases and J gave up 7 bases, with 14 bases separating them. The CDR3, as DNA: TGTGCCAGCTCACAGGGCGGGACCCGGCAGCCCCAGCATTTT. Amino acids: CASSQGGTRQPQHF.

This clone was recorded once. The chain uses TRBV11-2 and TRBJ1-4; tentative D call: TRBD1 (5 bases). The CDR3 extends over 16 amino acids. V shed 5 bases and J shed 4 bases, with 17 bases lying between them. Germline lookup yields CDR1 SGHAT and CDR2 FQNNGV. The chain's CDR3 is CASSRTGAPDNEKLFF. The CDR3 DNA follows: TGTGCCAGCAGCCGAACAGGAGCACCGGATAATGAAAAACTGTTTTTT.

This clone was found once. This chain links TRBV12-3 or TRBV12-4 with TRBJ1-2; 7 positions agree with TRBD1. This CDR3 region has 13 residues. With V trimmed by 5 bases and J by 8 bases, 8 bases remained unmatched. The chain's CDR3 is CASSPDRDLGYTF. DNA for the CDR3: TGTGCCAGCAGTCCCGACAGGGACCTGGGCTACACCTTC.

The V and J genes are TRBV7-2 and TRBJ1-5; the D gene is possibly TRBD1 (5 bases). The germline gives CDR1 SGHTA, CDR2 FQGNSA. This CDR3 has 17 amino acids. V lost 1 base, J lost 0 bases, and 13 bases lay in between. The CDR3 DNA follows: TGTGCCAGCAGCTTAGTTTTGGACAACTATAGCAATCAGCCCCAGCATTTT. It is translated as CASSLVLDNYSNQPQHF. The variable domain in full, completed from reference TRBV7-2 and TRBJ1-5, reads GAGVSQSPSNKVTEKGKDVELRCDPISGHTALYWYRQSLGQGLEFLIYFQGNSAPDKSGLPSDRFSAERTGGSVSTLTIQRTQQEDSAVYLCASSLVLDNYSNQPQHFGDGTRLSIL.

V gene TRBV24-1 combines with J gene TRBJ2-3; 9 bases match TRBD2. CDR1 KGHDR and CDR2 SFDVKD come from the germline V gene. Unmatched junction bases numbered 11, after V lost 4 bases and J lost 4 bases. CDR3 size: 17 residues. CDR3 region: CATSDPDTKRGADTQYF. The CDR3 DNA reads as TGTGCCACCAGTGACCCAGATACAAAGCGGGGGGCAGATACGCAGTATTTT.

The CDR3 nucleotides read TGTGCCAGCAGTTTCCTGGCACAGGGGCCATCCTATGGCTACACCTTC. Encoded protein: CASSFLAQGPSYGYTF. The chain uses TRBV28 and TRBJ1-2; 7 nucleotides align to TRBD1. CDR1 and CDR2 from the germline V gene are MDHEN and SYDVKM. This CDR3 has 16 residues. The ends lost 3 bases at V and 4 bases at J; junction bases unmatched: 11.

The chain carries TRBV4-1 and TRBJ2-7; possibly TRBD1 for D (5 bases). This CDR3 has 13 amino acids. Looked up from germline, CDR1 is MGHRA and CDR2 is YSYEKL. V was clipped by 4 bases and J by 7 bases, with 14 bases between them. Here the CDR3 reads CASSLRTRWEQYF. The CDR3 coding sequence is TGCGCCAGCAGCCTTAGGACACGGTGGGAGCAGTACTTC.

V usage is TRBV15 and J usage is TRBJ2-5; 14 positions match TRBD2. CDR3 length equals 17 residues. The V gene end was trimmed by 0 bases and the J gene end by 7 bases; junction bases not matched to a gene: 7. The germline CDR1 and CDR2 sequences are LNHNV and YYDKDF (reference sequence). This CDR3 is CATSRDGTSGGLGTQYF. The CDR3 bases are TGTGCCACCAGCAGAGACGGGACTAGCGGGGGCCTGGGGACCCAGTACTTC.

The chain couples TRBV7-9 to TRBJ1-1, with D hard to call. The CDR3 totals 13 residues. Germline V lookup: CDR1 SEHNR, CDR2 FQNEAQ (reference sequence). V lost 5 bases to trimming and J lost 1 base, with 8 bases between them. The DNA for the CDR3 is TGTGCCAGCAGCCGCGATTCGAACACTGAAGCTTTCTTT. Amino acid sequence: CASSRDSNTEAFF.

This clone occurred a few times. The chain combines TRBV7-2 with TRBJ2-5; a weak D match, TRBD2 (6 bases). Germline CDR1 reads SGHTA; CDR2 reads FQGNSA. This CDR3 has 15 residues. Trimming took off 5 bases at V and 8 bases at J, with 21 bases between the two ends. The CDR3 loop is CASSPQERASETQYF. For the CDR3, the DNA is TGTGCCAGCAGCCCCCAGGAGAGGGCTAGCGAAACCCAGTACTTC.

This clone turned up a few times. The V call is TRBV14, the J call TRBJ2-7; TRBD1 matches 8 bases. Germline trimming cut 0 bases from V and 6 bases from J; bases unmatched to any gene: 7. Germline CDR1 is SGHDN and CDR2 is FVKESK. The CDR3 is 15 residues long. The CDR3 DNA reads TGTGCCAGCAGCCAAGAGAGGACAGGGTTTGGCGAGCAGTACTTC. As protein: CASSQERTGFGEQYF.

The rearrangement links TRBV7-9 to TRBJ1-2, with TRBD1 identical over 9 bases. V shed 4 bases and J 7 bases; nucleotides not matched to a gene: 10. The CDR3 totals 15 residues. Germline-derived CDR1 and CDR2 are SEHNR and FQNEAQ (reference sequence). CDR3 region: CASSSRDREIGGYTF. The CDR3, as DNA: TGTGCCAGCAGCTCCCGGGACAGGGAGATAGGTGGCTACACCTTC.

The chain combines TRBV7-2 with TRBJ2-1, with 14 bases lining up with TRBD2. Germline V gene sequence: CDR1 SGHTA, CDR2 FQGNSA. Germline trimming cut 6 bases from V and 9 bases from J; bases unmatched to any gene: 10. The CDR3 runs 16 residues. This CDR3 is CASRQRLAGGLREQFF. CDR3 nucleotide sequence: TGTGCCAGCAGACAACGACTAGCGGGGGGGCTTCGTGAGCAGTTCTTC.

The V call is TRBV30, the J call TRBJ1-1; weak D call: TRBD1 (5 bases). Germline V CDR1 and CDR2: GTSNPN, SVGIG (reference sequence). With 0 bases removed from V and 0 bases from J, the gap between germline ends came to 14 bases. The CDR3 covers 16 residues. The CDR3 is CAWSVGASHMNTEAFF. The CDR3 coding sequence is TGTGCCTGGAGTGTAGGGGCCAGCCACATGAACACTGAAGCTTTCTTT.

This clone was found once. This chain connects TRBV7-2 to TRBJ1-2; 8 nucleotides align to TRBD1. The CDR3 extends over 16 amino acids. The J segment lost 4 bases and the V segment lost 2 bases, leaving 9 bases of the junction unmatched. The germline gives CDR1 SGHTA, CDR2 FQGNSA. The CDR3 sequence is CASSLSSGTGSYGYTF. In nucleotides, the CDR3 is TGTGCCAGCAGCTTATCATCCGGGACAGGCTCCTATGGCTACACCTTC.

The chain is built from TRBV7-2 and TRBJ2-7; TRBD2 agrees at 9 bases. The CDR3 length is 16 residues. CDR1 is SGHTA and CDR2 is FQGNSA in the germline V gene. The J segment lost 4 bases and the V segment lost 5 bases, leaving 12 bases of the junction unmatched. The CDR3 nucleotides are TGTGCCAGCAGCCCAGAAGGGGTTAGCGGGAGTTACGAGCAGTACTTC. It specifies CASSPEGVSGSYEQYF.

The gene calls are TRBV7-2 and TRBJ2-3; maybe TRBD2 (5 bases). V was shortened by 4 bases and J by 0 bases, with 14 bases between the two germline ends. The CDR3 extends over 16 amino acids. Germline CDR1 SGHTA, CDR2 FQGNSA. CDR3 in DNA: TGTGCCAGCAGCTACGGGGTAAGGAGAAGCACAGATACGCAGTATTTT. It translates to CASSYGVRRSTDTQYF.

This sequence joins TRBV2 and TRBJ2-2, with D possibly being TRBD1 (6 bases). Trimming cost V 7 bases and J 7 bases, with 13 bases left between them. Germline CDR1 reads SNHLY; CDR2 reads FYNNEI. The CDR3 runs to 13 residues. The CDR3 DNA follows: TGTGCCAGCAAAACAGGGTTGGGCGGGGAGCTGTTTTTT. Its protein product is CASKTGLGGELFF.

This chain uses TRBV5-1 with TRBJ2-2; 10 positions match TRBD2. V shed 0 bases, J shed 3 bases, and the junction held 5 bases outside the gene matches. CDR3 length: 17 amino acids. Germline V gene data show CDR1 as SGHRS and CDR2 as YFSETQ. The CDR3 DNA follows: TGCGCCAGCAGCTTGGTCCCGGGACTAGCGTACACCGGGGAGCTGTTTTTT. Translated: CASSLVPGLAYTGELFF.

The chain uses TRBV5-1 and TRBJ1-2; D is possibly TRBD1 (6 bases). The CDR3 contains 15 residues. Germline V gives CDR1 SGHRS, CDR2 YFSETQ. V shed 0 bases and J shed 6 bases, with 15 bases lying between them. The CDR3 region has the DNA TGCGCCAGCAGCTTGGCCGGGACAACAACTGATGGCTACACCTTC. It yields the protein CASSLAGTTTDGYTF.

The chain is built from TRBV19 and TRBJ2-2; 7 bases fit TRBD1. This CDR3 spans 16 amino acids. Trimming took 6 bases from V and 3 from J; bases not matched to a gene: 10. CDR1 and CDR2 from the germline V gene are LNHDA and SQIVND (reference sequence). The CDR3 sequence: CASSIDREYYTGELFF. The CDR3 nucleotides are TGTGCCAGTAGCATTGACAGGGAATATTACACCGGGGAGCTGTTTTTT.

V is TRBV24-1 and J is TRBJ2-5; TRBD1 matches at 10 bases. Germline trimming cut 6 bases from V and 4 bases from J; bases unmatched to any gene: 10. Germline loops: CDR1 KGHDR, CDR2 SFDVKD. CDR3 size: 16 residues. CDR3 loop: CATSPRPGQGRETQYF. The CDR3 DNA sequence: TGTGCCACCAGTCCCCGGCCGGGACAGGGGAGAGAGACCCAGTACTTC.